This TCR beta chain was captured by sequencing in a study of T cell responses to AZD1222 COVID-19 vaccine. Profiled with immunoSEQ multiplex PCR; TCRdb holds only in-frame clones, not every one. This sample has under 70,000 clones, with 76% found just once. Worth noting for this clone: Its matching antigen is unknown.

Study-wide findings and caveats: The donor group comprised mostly white British people and more females; the analysis possibly underestimated clonal diversity. Baseline seropositivity occurred in only a handful of AZD1222 recipients. There were vaccine-associated CD4 TCRs across spike, dominant at 160-218 and 743-854.

The CDR3 extends over 15 amino acids. The germline gives CDR1 SGHTA, CDR2 FQGNSA. Trimming cost V 7 bases and J 6 bases, with 19 bases left between them. Here the sequenced sample was peripheral blood, taken on day 0 of AZD1222 vaccination. The sequence was collected from an adult in good health. The chain uses TRBV7-2 and TRBJ1-3; D is possibly TRBD1 (6 bases). CDR3 protein: CASTKMSGVENTIYF. CDR3 DNA: TGTGCCAGCACCAAAATGTCAGGGGTCGAAAACACCATATATTTT. The full variable domain, with the rest looked up from reference TRBV7-2 and TRBJ1-3, is GAGVSQSPSNKVTEKGKDVELRCDPISGHTALYWYRQSLGQGLEFLIYFQGNSAPDKSGLPSDRFSAERTGGSVSTLTIQRTQQEDSAVYLCASTKMSGVENTIYFGEGSWLTVV.